Sequencing of this TCR beta chain was carried out in a study of shared clonotypes between healthy human individuals. Study-wide background: The composition of the donors was a couple of women and a few men aged 18 to 49. Study outcomes and limitations: Sharing across four donors was highest in naive CD4 (about 5%) and lowest in memory CD8 (approximately 0.4%).

Notes on this clone: Its antigen is as yet unknown.

Donors, healthy HIV-negative adults, lacked recent acute infections or vaccinations. Germline lookup yields CDR1 LGHNA and CDR2 YNFKEQ. The CDR3 totals 17 residues. Trimming stripped 0 bases from V and 5 bases from J, with 19 bases between. Per the study methods: Quality scores were absent from the junction-only immunoSEQ sequences, so filtering differed. Here immunoSEQ multiplex PCR was the method, and the copy in TCRdb shows in-frame clones only, minus some. V and J calls and clone size are given by that table; D and trimming were obtained from the DNA. The sample yields approximately 340,000 clones, approximately 79% seen once.

Specimen: memory CD4+ T cells sorted from blood. The subset is: CD45RA-negative fraction. The chain joins TRBV4-2 to TRBJ2-5, with a tentative D call TRBD2 (5 bases). This receptor was identified in a man aged 30-40 years in good health. The CDR3 DNA sequence: TGTGCCAGCAGCCAAGAGTTCACGAGGGCACCCCGGGAGACCCAGTACTTC. Protein: CASSQEFTRAPRETQYF.